The 22 T cell receptor beta chains reported below all come from one sample, sequenced in a study of immune heterogeneity within non-small cell lung tumors (dated by TCRdb to the late 2010s). TCRdb records HiSeq X Ten as the sequencer. A multiplex PCR system amplified the TCR beta CDR3 region, with a first 10-cycle round using 32 V-gene forward and 13 J-gene reverse primers. Using fastp at Q25 and MiXCR, TCRdb reprocessed the public reads and kept productive beta chains. Rows are combined by CDR3 protein, so each entry shows the most common genes and DNA. The sample includes over 20,000 distinct CDR3 sequences, with 28% observed a single time. Jointly, the top ten make up 3.5% to 5% of the sample. Genomic DNA was extracted from bulk tumor tissue and used as the TCR template, and approximately 590 ng gDNA was amplified per sample. During surgery, several biopsies were collected from each primary tumor and placed as far from one another as possible within the tumor mass. The study cohort was described as untreated and was composed of newly diagnosed NSCLC cases undergoing curative surgery.

The sequenced sample was lung tumor tissue. The receptors come from a man aged 35-49 years with non-small cell lung cancer.

This clonotype was counted ten times or more. The chain recombines TRBV28 with TRBJ2-7; no reliable D call. Trimming stripped 1 base from V and 4 bases from J, with 5 bases between. The germline CDR1 and CDR2 sequences are MDHEN and SYDVKM. The CDR3 is 12 amino acids. The CDR3 loop is CASSLYGYEQYF. Here the CDR3 DNA reads TGTGCCAGCAGTTTATACGGATACGAGCAGTACTTC.

Of note for this clonotype: This may be a read error, as it is one base from a much larger clone. V is TRBV14 and J is TRBJ1-1; D is unresolved. This CDR3 region has 13 residues. Germline V gene lookup returns CDR1 SGHDN and CDR2 FVKESK. V was clipped by 7 bases and J by 2 bases, with 11 bases between them. The CDR3 reads CASNRKVNTEAFF. As DNA, the CDR3 is TGTGCCAGCAATCGAAAGGTCAACACTGAAGCTTTCTTT. Complete variable domain (other parts from reference TRBV14 and TRBJ1-1): EAGVTQFPSHSVIEKGQTVTLRCDPISGHDNLYWYRRVMGKEIKFLLHFVKESKQDESGMPNNRFLAERTGGTYSTLKVQPAELEDSGVYFCASNRKVNTEAFFGQGTRLTVV.

This clonotype was counted a few times. The chain combines TRBV5-1 with TRBJ1-6; no clear D gene. The V end was cut by 4 bases, the J end by 12 bases, with 14 bases between. The CDR3 contains 13 residues. Germline values: CDR1 SGHRS, CDR2 YFSETQ. CDR3 loop: CASSPTLDLPLHF. As DNA, the CDR3 is TGCGCCAGCAGCCCAACGCTGGATTTACCCCTCCACTTT.

As concerns this clonotype: The germline gene is not matched at one end of the junction; a read error may be the cause. The V and J genes are TRBV7-7 and TRBJ2-5, with D unclear. The CDR3 covers 13 residues. Germline V gene data show CDR1 as SSHAT and CDR2 as FNYEAQ (reference sequence). The DNA of the CDR3 is TGTGCTAGCAGCTTAGACTTTGGCCTTACCCAGTACTTC. This sequence encodes CASSLDFGLTQYF. The full variable domain, completed using reference TRBV7-7 and TRBJ2-5, is GAGVSQSPRYKVTKRGQDVTLRCDPISSHATLYWYQQALGQGPEFLTYFNYEAQPDKSGLPSDRFSAERPEGSISTLTIQRTEQRDSAMYRCASSLDFGLTQYFGPGTRLLVL.

In this sample, this clonotype turned up many times. The gene calls are TRBV27 and TRBJ2-7; 10 bases map to TRBD1. The CDR3 has 16 amino acids. Trimming cost V 7 bases and J 2 bases; bases outside gene matches: 11. Per the germline V gene, CDR1 is MNHEY and CDR2 is SMNVEV (reference sequence). CDR3 in DNA: TGTGCCAGCAAACGGCTTGGGACAGGGGTCCCCTACGAGCAGTACTTC. Protein sequence: CASKRLGTGVPYEQYF.

Comment on this clonotype: A single base separates this from a much larger clone, so it may be a read error. The final CDR3 position lacks the conserved phenylalanine or tryptophan, pointing to a likely read error. This chain links TRBV5-1 with TRBJ1-1; D uncertain. Trimming cost V 0 bases and J 1 base, with 7 bases left between them. The CDR3 sequence is 14 residues long. In germline, CDR1 is SGHRS, CDR2 YFSETQ. CDR3 DNA: TGCGCCAGCAGCTTGGAACGGACGAACACTGAAGCTTTCTAT. Its protein product is CASSLERTNTEAFY.

This clonotype was found a few times. This rearrangement joins TRBV11-2 to TRBJ1-4; TRBD1 aligns across 7 bases. CDR3 length: 16 amino acids. Germline CDR1 and CDR2: SGHAT and FQNNGV. Trimming took 5 bases from V and 7 from J; bases not matched to a gene: 13. CDR3 sequence: CASSAGGGASGEKLFF. CDR3 DNA sequence: TGTGCCAGCAGCGCAGGGGGTGGGGCATCCGGTGAAAAACTGTTTTTT.

This clonotype has only a few counts. The V gene is TRBV7-3, the J gene TRBJ2-1, with 7 bases identical to TRBD2. Germline V gives CDR1 SGHTA, CDR2 FQGTGA. V lost 5 bases and J lost 7; bases outside the gene matches: 17. The CDR3 is 17 amino acids. In DNA, the CDR3 is TGTGCCAGCAGCCACGGAACAGGACTAGAAGAGGGTAATGAGCAGTTCTTC. Translating it yields CASSHGTGLEEGNEQFF.

In the case of this clonotype: At one boundary the junction diverges from the germline segment, which might be a read error. The chain has TRBV6-5 and TRBJ2-2; unclear D gene. This CDR3 is built from 12 residues. Germline CDR1 MNHEY, CDR2 SVGAGI. CDR3 sequence (DNA): TGTGCCGGCAGTTACTCGAGGAGGGAGCTGTTTTTT. It translates to CAGSYSRRELFF.

V and J are TRBV5-8 and TRBJ2-7, with D unclear. The CDR3 totals 13 residues. The V end was cut by 0 bases, the J end by 7 bases, with 11 bases between. The germline CDR1 and CDR2 sequences are SGHTS and YDEGEE. The DNA for the CDR3 is TGTGCCAGCAGCTTGGTTTTGGGTCGGGAGCAGTACTTC. Translating it yields CASSLVLGREQYF.

By share, this clonotype ranks as medium-sized. This rearrangement joins TRBV12-3 or TRBV12-4 to TRBJ1-2; TRBD1 matches at 10 bases. J gave up 4 bases and V 5 bases, and 7 bases lay outside the gene matches. The CDR3 sequence is 15 residues long. CDR3 protein: CASSARDRGVYGYTF. The CDR3 nucleotides read TGTGCCAGCAGTGCCAGGGACAGGGGAGTCTATGGCTACACCTTC.

This clonotype was seen more than once but under ten times. This chain joins TRBV20-1 and TRBJ2-1; 11 bases fit TRBD1. With V trimmed by 6 bases and J by 5 bases, 9 bases remained unmatched. CDR3 length equals 15 residues. Germline CDR1 is DFQATT and CDR2 is SNEGSKA (reference sequence). The CDR3 DNA sequence: TGCAGTGCCTACCCTCCGGGACAGGGGGACAATGAGCAGTTCTTC. It translates to CSAYPPGQGDNEQFF.

The chain recombines TRBV20-1 with TRBJ1-4; D gene ambiguous. The CDR3 consists of 13 residues. Deletions cut 1 base from V and 4 bases from J, with 7 bases between. CDR1 and CDR2 from the germline V gene are DFQATT and SNEGSKA (reference sequence). The CDR3 loop reads CSARVGVNEKLFF. CDR3 DNA: TGCAGTGCTAGAGTGGGCGTTAATGAAAAACTGTTTTTT.

By frequency in the sample, this clonotype is medium-sized (0.01 to 0.1%). The genes are TRBV6-4 and TRBJ2-7, with TRBD2 matching 11 bases. Germline CDR1 reads MRHNA; CDR2 reads SNTAGT. The CDR3 extends over 14 amino acids. Unmatched junction bases numbered 4, after V lost 6 bases and J lost 3 bases. CDR3 bases: TGTGCCAGCAGCTTAACTAGCGGGAGCTACGAGCAGTACTTC. It is translated as CASSLTSGSYEQYF.

This clonotype appeared a few times. The chain uses TRBV12-3 or TRBV12-4 and TRBJ2-2, with 8 bases fitting TRBD2. The length of the CDR3 is 15 residues. The trim removed 2 bases at V and 3 bases at J, leaving 2 bases unmatched. The CDR3 nucleotides are TGTGCCAGCAGTTTACTAGCGGGTTACACCGGGGAGCTGTTTTTT. Its protein is CASSLLAGYTGELFF.

The rearrangement joins TRBV20-1 to TRBJ2-5, with 7 bases lining up with TRBD1. CDR3 length: 12 amino acids. Germline loops: CDR1 DFQATT, CDR2 SNEGSKA (reference sequence). V was clipped by 6 bases and J by 0 bases; unmatched bases: 1. The CDR3: CSAGTDQETQYF. In DNA form, the CDR3 reads TGCAGTGCGGGGACAGACCAAGAGACCCAGTACTTC.

Comments on this clonotype: Sequence at one end of the junction differs from germline and may be a read error. The CDR3 coding sequence is TGTTCCAGCAGTTACCGGCGGGGGAGCTATGGCTACACCTTC. This translates into CSSSYRRGSYGYTF. The genes are TRBV6-2 or TRBV6-3 and TRBJ1-2, with D tentatively TRBD1 (5 bases). Germline-derived CDR1 and CDR2 are MNHEY and SVGEGT. The CDR3 runs 14 residues.

The chain is built from TRBV19 and TRBJ2-7; TRBD1 might be the D (5 bases). This CDR3 region has 14 residues. Trimming pared 0 bases from V and 4 bases from J, leaving 10 bases between. Germline V gives CDR1 LNHDA, CDR2 SQIVND (reference sequence). CDR3 sequence reads: CASSIDQGTYEQYF. In nucleotides, the CDR3 is TGTGCCAGTAGTATAGATCAGGGTACGTACGAGCAGTACTTC.

Notes on this clonotype: This could be a read error, since a much larger clone is one nucleotide away. The gene calls are TRBV15 and TRBJ1-1; D may be TRBD1 (5 bases). Germline CDR1 and CDR2: LNHNV and YYDKDF (reference sequence). The CDR3 consists of 12 residues. This CDR3 is CPTSRENTEAFF. CDR3 DNA: TGTCCCACCAGCAGGGAGAACACTGAAGCTTTCTTT. The variable domain in full, with the rest retrieved from reference TRBV15 and TRBJ1-1, is DAMVIQNPRYQVTQFGKPVTLSCSQTLNHNVMYWYQQKSSQAPKLLFHYYDKDFNNEADTPDNFQSRRPNTSFCFLDIRSPGLGDTAMYLCPTSRENTEAFFGQGTRLTVV.

The gene calls are TRBV6-2 or TRBV6-3 and TRBJ2-1, with D unresolved. V was cut by 6 bases and J by 7 bases, with 10 bases left in between. This CDR3 has 12 residues. The V gene's germline CDR1 is MNHEY and CDR2 SVGEGT. This chain's CDR3 is CASRYPVNEQFF. The CDR3 region has the DNA TGTGCCAGCAGGTACCCGGTGAATGAGCAGTTCTTC.

This clonotype has ten or more counts. The V call is TRBV19, the J call TRBJ2-7, with a tentative D call TRBD1 (6 bases). The CDR3 length is 12 residues. Trimming removed 4 bases from V and 6 bases from J, with 10 bases in between. Germline V gene sequence: CDR1 LNHDA, CDR2 SQIVND (reference sequence). The CDR3 is CASSTSGVEQYF. For the CDR3, the DNA is TGTGCCAGTAGTACCTCAGGGGTCGAGCAGTACTTC.

With regard to this clonotype: Since a much larger clone is just one base distant, this may be a read error. This rearrangement joins TRBV2 to TRBJ1-5; 8 nucleotides line up with TRBD1. The germline V gene has CDR1 SNHLY and CDR2 FYNNEI. This CDR3 is built from 15 residues. Written as DNA, the CDR3 is TGTGTCAGCAGTGTCCAGGGGGCGTTCAGGCAGCCCCAGCATTTT. Translation gives CVSSVQGAFRQPQHF.